A selection of T cell receptor beta chains follows, all from one sample in a study of T cells in localized non-small cell lung cancer. Sequencing was performed with immunoSEQ multiplex PCR; in TCRdb, only in-frame clones are kept and a portion is missing. The sample includes tens of thousands of clones, almost 90% of them seen just once. Sequenced material: peripheral blood, taken before any cancer treatment. These receptor sequences come from a woman aged 35-75 years with stage I lung adenocarcinoma. Both conserved end residues are part of each CDR3. A D gene is named only where the DNA matches it firmly. The size of a clone is reported for some rows only, either as once, few or many, or as a class for expanded clones.

clone size,J gene,D gene,V gene,CDR3 protein,CDR3 DNA
.,TRBJ2-2,TRBD1,TRBV7-3,CASRTGTGGTGELFF,TGTGCCAGCAGAACCGGGACAGGGGGCACCGGGGAGCTGTTTTTT
few,TRBJ2-5,TRBD2,TRBV7-2,CASSLQRGPQETQYF,TGTGCCAGCAGCCTACAGCGGGGGCCCCAAGAGACCCAGTACTTC
.,TRBJ2-7,TRBD1,TRBV10-3,CAIRPGTGGDEQYF,TGTGCCATCAGACCCGGGACAGGGGGCGACGAGCAGTACTTC
.,TRBJ2-6,.,TRBV27,CASLGRDGGANVLTF,TGTGCCAGCTTGGGCAGGGATGGTGGGGCCAACGTCCTGACTTTC
.,TRBJ2-7,.,TRBV7-8,CASSLSWGRDHEQYF,TGTGCCAGCAGCTTGTCCTGGGGCCGGGATCACGAGCAGTACTTC
.,TRBJ2-7,TRBD2,TRBV9,CASSPLAGGGSYEQYF,TGTGCCAGCAGCCCCCTAGCGGGAGGGGGCTCCTACGAGCAGTACTTC
.,TRBJ1-2,.,TRBV6-6,CASSYSRTVTAGYTF,TGTGCCAGCAGTTACTCGAGAACGGTTACCGCTGGCTACACCTTC
.,TRBJ2-2,TRBD2,TRBV19,CASNPRDYLNTGELFF,TGTGCCAGTAATCCTAGGGACTACCTAAACACCGGGGAGCTGTTTTTT
.,TRBJ1-1,.,TRBV27,CASSLVGAEAFF,TGTGCCAGCAGTTTGGTGGGGGCTGAAGCTTTCTTT
.,TRBJ1-1,.,TRBV4-1,CASSQDLAWNTEAFF,TGCGCCAGCAGCCAAGATTTAGCGTGGAACACTGAAGCTTTCTTT
.,TRBJ2-1,.,TRBV9,CASSVGGTYNEQFF,TGTGCCAGCAGCGTAGGGGGTACCTACAATGAGCAGTTCTTC
.,TRBJ1-5,.,TRBV19,CASMGGVLWPQHF,TGTGCCAGTATGGGGGGGGTTCTTTGGCCCCAGCATTTT
once,TRBJ2-2,.,TRBV11-1,CASSPRGLNTGELFF,TGTGCCAGCAGCCCCCGAGGTCTGAACACCGGGGAGCTGTTTTTT
.,TRBJ1-1,.,TRBV4-1,CASSQEGRADFLNTEAFF,TGCGCCAGCAGCCAAGAAGGTAGGGCAGATTTTTTGAACACTGAAGCTTTCTTT
.,TRBJ1-1,TRBD1,TRBV6-5,CASSRQGGEAFF,TGTGCCAGCAGTCGACAGGGCGGTGAAGCTTTCTTT
.,TRBJ1-1,.,TRBV7-8,CASSLEVETEAFF,TGTGCCAGCAGCTTAGAAGTGGAGACTGAAGCTTTCTTT
.,TRBJ1-1,.,TRBV11-2,CASSFTPGANTEAFF,TGTGCCAGCAGCTTTACCCCAGGGGCTAACACTGAAGCTTTCTTT
.,TRBJ1-2,.,TRBV27,CASSLQGYGYTF,TGTGCCAGCAGTTTACAGGGTTATGGCTACACCTTC
.,TRBJ1-5,.,TRBV6-5,CASGIRNQPQHF,TGTGCCTCCGGAATACGCAATCAGCCCCAGCATTTT
.,TRBJ2-2,.,TRBV5-1,CASSLGYNTGELFF,TGCGCCAGCAGCTTGGGATACAACACCGGGGAGCTGTTTTTT